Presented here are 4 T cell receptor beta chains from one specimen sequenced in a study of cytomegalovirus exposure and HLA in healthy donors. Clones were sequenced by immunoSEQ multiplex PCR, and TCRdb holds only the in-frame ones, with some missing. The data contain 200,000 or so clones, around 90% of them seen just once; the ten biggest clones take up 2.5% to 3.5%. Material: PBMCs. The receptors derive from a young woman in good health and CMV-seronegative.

Here the CDR3 reads CASTRPGSGSFEQFF. The CDR3 nucleotides are TGTGCCAGCACCCGACCTGGTAGCGGGAGCTTTGAGCAGTTCTTC. The chain uses TRBV6-5 and TRBJ2-1; TRBD2 aligns across 9 bases. The CDR3 sequence is 15 residues long. Germline trimming cut 7 bases from V and 9 bases from J; bases unmatched to any gene: 13. Per germline, CDR1 MNHEY and CDR2 SVGAGI.

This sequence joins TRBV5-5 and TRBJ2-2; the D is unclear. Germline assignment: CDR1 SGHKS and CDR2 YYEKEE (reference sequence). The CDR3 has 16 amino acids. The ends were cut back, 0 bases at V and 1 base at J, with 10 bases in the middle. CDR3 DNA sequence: TGTGCCAGCAGCTTGGGAACTATACTGAACACCGGGGAGCTGTTTTTT. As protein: CASSLGTILNTGELFF.

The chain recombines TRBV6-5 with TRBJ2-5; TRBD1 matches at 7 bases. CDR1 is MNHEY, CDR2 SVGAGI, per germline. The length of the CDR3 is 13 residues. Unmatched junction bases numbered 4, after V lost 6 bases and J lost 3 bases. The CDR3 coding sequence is TGTGCCAGCAGCAGACAGGGAAAAGAGACCCAGTACTTC. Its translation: CASSRQGKETQYF.

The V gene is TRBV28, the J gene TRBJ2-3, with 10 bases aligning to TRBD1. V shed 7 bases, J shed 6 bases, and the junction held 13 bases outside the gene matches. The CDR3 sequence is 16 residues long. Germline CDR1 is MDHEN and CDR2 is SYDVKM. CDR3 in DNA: TGTGCCAGCAAACTCCTGGGGGACAGGGGAAGTGATACGCAGTATTTT. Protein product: CASKLLGDRGSDTQYF.